The 18 T cell receptor beta chains listed next were all sequenced from one sample in a study of blood T cells in healthy people across ages. The authors ran a second PCR of about 6 to 11 cycles using a sample-barcoded 5' primer and a J-beta primer mix. TCRdb passed the 5' RACE reads through MiXCR, listing each CDR3 protein once. The sample lists under 1,000,000 distinct CDR3 sequences, roughly 34% occurring once. The sample was blood. These receptors originate from a man aged 18 to 29 in good health.

Notes on this clonotype: Being one base from a much bigger clone, this may be a read error. This chain connects TRBV4-1 to TRBJ2-7, with a weak D call TRBD2 (6 bases). This CDR3 region has 15 residues. The germline V gene encodes CDR1 MGHRA and CDR2 YSYEKL. V lost 1 base and J 5 bases, leaving 15 bases between the germline ends. The DNA of the CDR3 is TGCGCCAGCAGCCAAGCTGGACTACTCCTTGACGAGCAGTACTTC. Translation: CASSQAGLLLDEQYF.

The CDR3 bases are TGTGCCAGCAGCCGGGCGACGCCTAGTGGGACCGGGGAGCTGTTTTTT. As protein: CASSRATPSGTGELFF. The rearrangement links TRBV28 to TRBJ2-2; no clear D gene. The CDR3 covers 16 residues. CDR1 MDHEN and CDR2 SYDVKM come from the germline V gene. Trimming cost V 6 bases and J 5 bases, with 19 bases left between them.

This clonotype has only a few counts. This chain links TRBV20-1 with TRBJ1-5; D unresolved. The germline CDR1 and CDR2 sequences are DFQATT and SNEGSKA (reference sequence). The CDR3 covers 15 residues. V was cut by 1 base and J by 1 base, with 11 bases left in between. The CDR3 DNA reads as TGCAGTGCTAGAGCTAAAGACGTGAGCAATCAGCCCCAGCATTTT. Protein: CSARAKDVSNQPQHF.

This clonotype was observed a handful of times. This chain links TRBV2 with TRBJ1-1; TRBD1 agrees at 7 bases. The V gene's germline CDR1 is SNHLY and CDR2 FYNNEI. The CDR3 is made up of 12 amino acids. The J segment lost 6 bases and the V segment lost 8 bases, leaving 6 bases of the junction unmatched. CDR3 sequence: CASVRGKAEAFF. The CDR3 DNA reads TGTGCCAGCGTCAGGGGGAAGGCTGAAGCTTTCTTT.

This clonotype has only a few counts. This clone may be a read error of a much larger clone one base away. V usage is TRBV7-2 and J usage is TRBJ1-2; the D gene is possibly TRBD1 (6 bases). This CDR3 has 15 residues. Germline lookup yields CDR1 SGHTA and CDR2 FQGNSA. CDR3 loop: CASSLDPGGHYVYTF. In DNA, the CDR3 is TGTGCCAGCAGCTTAGACCCGGGGGGCCACTATGTCTACACCTTC.

This clonotype was found a few times. V is TRBV9 and J is TRBJ1-1; maybe TRBD1 (5 bases). This CDR3 has 16 amino acids. Trimming removed 0 bases from V and 7 bases from J, with 19 bases in between. In germline, CDR1 is SGDLS, CDR2 YYNGEE. The CDR3, as DNA: TGTGCCAGCAGCGTAGATGCCTGGGGCGCCTCTGGTGAAGCTTTCTTT. Protein: CASSVDAWGASGEAFF.

The CDR3 sequence is CASSPQQGGHTEAFF. CDR3 DNA: TGTGCCAGCTCACCGCAACAGGGGGGACACACTGAAGCTTTCTTT. The rearrangement joins TRBV18 to TRBJ1-1; 8 bases fit TRBD1. V lost 3 bases, J lost 3 bases, and 6 bases stayed unmatched. Germline V gene sequence: CDR1 KGHSH, CDR2 LQKENI. The CDR3 is 15 residues long.

The chain has TRBV18 and TRBJ1-1, with a tentative D call TRBD1 (6 bases). The CDR3 has 15 residues. CDR1 and CDR2 (germline): KGHSH, LQKENI. V was cut by 2 bases and J by 4 bases, with 14 bases left in between. This CDR3 reads CASSPLAGGGTEAFF. The CDR3 coding sequence is TGTGCCAGCTCACCATTAGCCGGAGGGGGCACTGAAGCTTTCTTT. Filled out from reference TRBV18 and TRBJ1-1, the complete variable domain reads NAGVMQNPRHLVRRRGQEARLRCSPMKGHSHVYWYRQLPEEGLKFMVYLQKENIIDESGMPKERFSAEFPKEGPSILRIQQVVRGDSAAYFCASSPLAGGGTEAFFGQGTRLTVV.

A few counts support this clonotype. The chain links TRBV7-2 to TRBJ2-3; possibly TRBD2 for D (5 bases). CDR1 and CDR2 from the germline V gene are SGHTA and FQGNSA. V was trimmed by 5 bases and J by 8 bases, leaving 11 bases between them. The CDR3 runs 12 residues. The DNA for the CDR3 is TGTGCCAGCAGCCTAAGCCGGGGTACGCAGTATTTT. Amino acids: CASSLSRGTQYF.

At least ten counts were recorded for this clonotype. V gene TRBV29-1 combines with J gene TRBJ1-1, with D unresolved. Germline V CDR1 and CDR2: SQVTM, ANQGSEA. This CDR3 region has 12 residues. V lost 4 bases and J 4 bases, leaving 10 bases between the germline ends. CDR3 coding DNA: TGCAGCGTTGGTCGTGGAGGCACTGAAGCTTTCTTT. Protein product: CSVGRGGTEAFF. The full variable domain, with the rest looked up from reference TRBV29-1 and TRBJ1-1, is SAVISQKPSRDICQRGTSLTIQCQVDSQVTMMFWYRQQPGQSLTLIATANQGSEATYESGFVIDKFPISRPNLTFSTLTVSNMSPEDSSIYLCSVGRGGTEAFFGQGTRLTVV.

This sequence joins TRBV14 and TRBJ2-3; no firm D call. This CDR3 has 14 amino acids. Between the trimmed V and J ends, which lost 3 bases and 6 bases, there was a span of 13 bases. Germline lookup yields CDR1 SGHDN and CDR2 FVKESK. The chain's CDR3 is CASSHWRTGDTQYF. The DNA of the CDR3 is TGTGCCAGCAGCCATTGGCGCACTGGGGATACGCAGTATTTT.

The chain joins TRBV4-3 to TRBJ2-3, with a possible D match to TRBD2 (8 bases). The CDR3 has 17 residues. Germline V lookup: CDR1 LGHNA, CDR2 YSLEER. The ends were cut back, 4 bases at V and 0 bases at J, with 17 bases in the middle. This chain's CDR3 is CASSPGGGTVSTDTQYF. As DNA, the CDR3 is TGCGCCAGCAGCCCCGGCGGGGGGACAGTCAGCACAGATACGCAGTATTTT.

This clonotype has only a few counts. CDR3 region: CASTPGGSETQYF. Written as DNA, the CDR3 is TGCGCCAGCACCCCCGGGGGGTCAGAGACCCAGTACTTC. The rearrangement uses TRBV5-1 and TRBJ2-5; TRBD2 matches 7 bases. V was clipped by 6 bases and J by 4 bases; unmatched bases: 6. The CDR3 is made up of 13 amino acids. From germline, CDR1 is SGHRS and CDR2 YFSETQ.

This clonotype was recorded a few times. The genes are TRBV7-3 and TRBJ2-1, with D tentatively TRBD1 (7 bases). The CDR3 runs to 15 residues. Trimming stripped 0 bases from V and 4 bases from J, with 10 bases between. Germline CDR1 SGHTA, CDR2 FQGTGA. The CDR3: CASSLTPGGYNEQFF. The CDR3 nucleotides read TGTGCCAGCAGCTTAACGCCAGGGGGGTACAATGAGCAGTTCTTC. Together with reference TRBV7-3 and TRBJ2-1, the CDR3 gives the full variable domain: GAGVSQTPSNKVTEKGKYVELRCDPISGHTALYWYRQSLGQGPEFLIYFQGTGAADDSGLPNDRFFAVRPEGSVSTLKIQRTERGDSAVYLCASSLTPGGYNEQFFGPGTRLTVL.

This clonotype was counted ten times or more. This rearrangement joins TRBV6-4 to TRBJ2-3; 7 bases match TRBD2. The CDR3 spans 16 residues. Trimming took 4 bases from V and 2 from J; bases not matched to a gene: 9. Germline V gene sequence: CDR1 MRHNA, CDR2 SNTAGT. The CDR3 spells CASSALAGVPTDTQYF. In DNA, the CDR3 is TGTGCCAGCAGTGCCCTGGCGGGGGTACCCACAGATACGCAGTATTTT.

This clonotype was counted a few times. The chain joins TRBV6-5 to TRBJ2-7; tentative D call: TRBD1 (6 bases). Germline CDR1 and CDR2: MNHEY and SVGAGI. V was clipped by 0 bases and J by 2 bases, with 14 bases between them. The CDR3 spans 16 residues. CDR3 protein: CASSYSPDGQPYEQYF. Written as DNA, the CDR3 is TGTGCCAGCAGTTACTCCCCGGACGGACAGCCCTACGAGCAGTACTTC.

J is TRBJ2-7 and V is TRBV28; perhaps D is TRBD1 or TRBD2 (5 bases each). V lost 2 bases and J 3 bases, leaving 14 bases between the germline ends. Looked up from germline, CDR1 is MDHEN and CDR2 is SYDVKM. The CDR3 extends over 15 amino acids. The CDR3 loop is CASSLGGGIYYEQYF. CDR3 nucleotide sequence: TGTGCCAGCAGTTTAGGTGGGGGAATATACTACGAGCAGTACTTC.

This clonotype was seen at least ten times. V usage is TRBV29-1 and J usage is TRBJ1-2; D not resolved. V was clipped by 0 bases and J by 1 base, with 12 bases between them. Germline CDR1 SQVTM, CDR2 ANQGSEA. The CDR3 contains 15 residues. The CDR3 spells CSVEEDGPLNYGYTF. CDR3 bases: TGCAGCGTTGAAGAAGACGGCCCTCTTAACTATGGCTACACCTTC.